One and the same sample provided the 9 T cell receptor beta chains below, sequenced in a study of metastatic and nonmetastatic thyroid tumors. Each patient went into thyroid surgery without having received any treatment. TCRdb reanalyzed the PCR reads via MiXCR. The sample gives about 30,000 clones, approximately 25% of which show up once; 7% to 10% is in the top ten. Specimen: blood. The receptors originated from a female donor with papillary thyroid cancer or a benign thyroid nodule (not recorded which). Some clones in this sample may be carry-over from other donors' samples.

A remark on this clone: A much more abundant neighbour one base away suggests this may be a read error. The chain couples TRBV3-1 to TRBJ1-1, with a possible D match to TRBD1 (5 bases). Germline CDR1 is LGHDT and CDR2 is YNNKEL (reference sequence). The length of the CDR3 is 16 residues. Trimming removed 4 bases at V and 0 bases at J, with 15 bases between. Here the CDR3 reads CASSPLRERMNTEAFF. CDR3 sequence (DNA): TGTGCCAGCAGCCCTCTCAGGGAGAGAATGAACACTGAAGCTTTCTTT.

The CDR3 nucleotides are TGCGCCAGCAGCGAAGGACAGGGTGGTCAGTACTTC. Its protein is CASSEGQGGQYF. The chain has TRBV5-1 and TRBJ2-7, with 8 bases matching TRBD1. The trim removed 4 bases at V and 10 bases at J, leaving 7 bases unmatched. The CDR3 runs 12 residues. CDR1 and CDR2 from the germline V gene are SGHRS and YFSETQ.

This clone was observed many times. The chain couples TRBV11-3 to TRBJ2-6, with D possibly matching TRBD1 (6 bases). This CDR3 has 17 amino acids. The germline V gene has CDR1 SGHNT and CDR2 YENEEA. The CDR3, as DNA: TGTGCTAGCCTCTCTTTACAGGGTCCCACTGGGGCCAACGTCCTGACTTTC. This gives the protein CASLSLQGPTGANVLTF.

This clone came up many times. CDR3 amino acids: CASSPPGQYEQYF. CDR3 nucleotides: TGTGCCAGCAGCCCGCCGGGACAATACGAGCAGTACTTC. The rearrangement links TRBV7-6 to TRBJ2-7; possibly TRBD1 for D (6 bases). Germline V CDR1 and CDR2: SGHVS, FNYEAQ. V was cut by 5 bases and J by 4 bases, with 12 bases left in between. The CDR3 spans 13 residues.

The rearrangement uses TRBV5-1 and TRBJ2-1; D unresolved. V lost 4 bases, J lost 0 bases, and 8 bases lay in between. From germline, CDR1 is SGHRS and CDR2 YFSETQ. CDR3 size: 14 residues. This CDR3 reads CASSTRPSYNEQFF. The DNA of the CDR3 is TGCGCCAGCAGCACAAGACCCTCCTACAATGAGCAGTTCTTC.

The table lists this clone with many counts. The J gene is TRBJ1-4, the V gene TRBV27; 10 bases agree with TRBD1. Trimming cost V 8 bases and J 9 bases; bases outside gene matches: 12. CDR3 size: 15 residues. Germline CDR1 reads MNHEY; CDR2 reads SMNVEV (reference sequence). This chain's CDR3 is CASQPRGTGEQKLFF. As DNA, the CDR3 is TGTGCCAGCCAGCCCCGGGGGACAGGGGAGCAAAAACTGTTTTTT. The full variable domain, completed using reference TRBV27 and TRBJ1-4, is EAQVTQNPRYLITVTGKKLTVTCSQNMNHEYMSWYRQDPGLGLRQIYYSMNVEVTDKGDVPEGYKVSRKEKRNFPLILESPSPNQTSLYFCASQPRGTGEQKLFFGSGTQLSVL.

This clone was detected a few times. Just one base apart from a much larger clone, this may be a read error. This chain uses TRBV6-5 with TRBJ1-2; TRBD1 matches at 11 bases. The germline V gene encodes CDR1 MNHEY and CDR2 SVGAGI. The CDR3 is 18 residues long. CDR3 region: CASIYYLWGQGVNYGYTF. In DNA form, the CDR3 reads TGTGCCAGCATTTACTACCTGTGGGGACAGGGGGTTAACTATGGCTACACCTTC.

Points on this clone: This is likely a read error, given that the CDR3 carries no conserved phenylalanine or tryptophan at its end. Because the CDR3's place on the DNA is in doubt, the DNA is left out and the CDR3 is given as listed by TCRdb. V and J are TRBV19 and TRBJ2-1. Germline V gives CDR1 LNHDA, CDR2 SQIVND (reference sequence). The CDR3 sequence runs 13 residues, both termini included. The CDR3 here is CASSGDSYNEQLL.

This chain uses TRBV4-1 with TRBJ2-7, with TRBD1 identical over 8 bases. V gave up 1 base and J gave up 2 bases; unmatched junction bases: 7. Germline CDR1 and CDR2: MGHRA and YSYEKL. The CDR3 sequence is 16 residues long. In nucleotides, the CDR3 is TGCGCCAGCAGCCAAGCCCCCCAGGGGGCCCCCTACGAGCAGTACTTC. It specifies CASSQAPQGAPYEQYF.